The clone carrying this TCR beta chain was observed a handful of times. Germline CDR1 reads KGHSH; CDR2 reads LQKENI. With 4 bases clipped from V and 4 bases from J, the junction kept 8 bases outside the gene matches. This CDR3 contains 15 residues. This sample was included in a study of blood T cell repertoires in COVID-19. Study background: Samples of COVID-19 (acute and convalescent) were obtained from the United States, Italy and Spain. From T cells, B-cell-depleted T cells, or PBMCs came the material, which was cDNA or gDNA.

Original processing notes: Estimated nucleated cell counts came from reference gene primer amplification. Assay used: immunoSEQ multiplex PCR; TCRdb lists only in-frame clones, some missing. Clonal size and the V and J genes are those of that table, whereas D and trimming came from the DNA. Here the sample spans a few hundred thousand clones, about 82% being singletons. The genes are TRBV18 and TRBJ2-7, with 9 positions matching TRBD1. Material: peripheral blood. The clonotype originates from an elderly man with acute or convalescent COVID-19. The CDR3 nucleotides read TGTGCCAGCTCACTACCGGGACAGGGCCCGTACGAGCAGTACTTC. Protein product: CASSLPGQGPYEQYF.